This record covers a single TCR beta chain. Its antigen specificity is not known. The input lacks base qualities; no much larger clone sits a single base away. The entry originates in a study of blood T cell repertoires in COVID-19 (dated by TCRdb to 2020 to 2022). Concerning the study at large: Collaborator samples came from the United States, Italy and Spain and covered acute and convalescent phases of COVID-19. The prospective study material was composed of cDNA or gDNA derived from T cells, B-cell-depleted T cells, or PBMCs. Where HLA class I and class II types were available, the types were taken from metadata supplied by the sample provider, not from assay-based typing. A de-identified subject ID, COVID-19 status, age in years and sex were almost always included in the sample metadata. Samples were obtained from the ongoing ImmuneRACE study (first 160 participants) and from over 1,000 subjects provided by 6 global collaborators. The dataset comprised deeply sampled blood TCRbeta repertoires from subjects exposed to, actively infected with, or recovered from COVID-19. The repertoires were released in a freely available public database intended as a resource for research on the immune response to SARS-CoV-2.

TCRbeta CDR3 regions were amplified from genomic DNA using the immunoSEQ Assay, a bias-controlled multiplex PCR. As for the original processing: Nucleated cell counts per sample were estimated from amplification of reference gene primers within the assay. To quantify the absolute abundance of each unique TCRbeta CDR3 rearrangement, sequence reads were collapsed and filtered. Productive Simpson clonality was computed per sample as the square root of Simpson's diversity index over productive rearrangements. TCRdb carries this immuneACCESS record with in-frame sequences only. Its versions omit some clonotypes, under half of them owing to an unresolved V gene in the studies checked, with the rest unexplained. That table is the source of V, J and clone size, and D and trimming were worked out from the DNA. Counted in this sample were under 300,000 clones; approximately 86% of them appeared once. About 5.3% of the sample rests with the top ten.

The CDR3 covers 15 residues, taking in both the cysteine and the phenylalanine. Just CDR3 DNA is preserved here, 45 bases in frame from base 1. Trimming removed 5 bases from V and 9 bases from J; the gene matches leave 11 bases unexplained. CDR1 MNHEY and CDR2 SVGAGI were looked up in the germline V gene. Each collaborating institution followed its own protocols to collect whole blood in K2EDTA tubes. For TCRbeta analysis, collaborators shipped samples in one of three forms: frozen whole blood, isolated PBMCs, or DNA extracted from either of those sample types. Beyond this particular receptor, the publication reports: The quantity of clinical and demographic metadata differed by source and by participant and was supplied without curation.

The TCR comes from a woman older than 75 with active or convalescent COVID-19. The sequencing sample was made of peripheral blood. Recombination linked TRBV6-5 to TRBJ1-5; TRBD1 agrees with 9 junctional bases. The DNA reads as follows: TGTGCCAGCAGTCCCAGGACAGGGGCCCTTGGGCCCCAGCATTTT. This encodes CASSPRTGALGPQHF.